The following is a T cell receptor (beta chain) sequence with its context. Its antigen is undetermined. Per sample, extraction of total RNA gave at least 5 micrograms in every case. This specimen comes from a study of blood T cells in healthy people across ages. Trimming removed 0 bases from V and 6 bases from J, with 14 bases in between. Per germline, CDR1 LGHNA and CDR2 YSLEER. This CDR3 is 15 amino acids long. The study, taken as a whole, reports: More naive CD4+ cells and higher diversity were found in long-lived than in aged donors.

Combining a sample-barcoded 5' primer with a J-beta primer mix, a second PCR ran for roughly 6 to 12 cycles. One entry per CDR3 protein results from TCRdb running MiXCR on the 5' RACE reads. The sample comprises about 680,000 distinct CDR3 sequences, 49% of which are singletons, and roughly 34% rests with the top ten. The receptor comes from a woman in her fifties or sixties in good health. The specimen was blood. The chain links TRBV4-3 to TRBJ1-2; unclear D gene. The CDR3 here is CASSQDDDFAHGYTF. The CDR3 bases are TGCGCCAGCAGCCAAGATGACGACTTTGCCCATGGCTACACCTTC.